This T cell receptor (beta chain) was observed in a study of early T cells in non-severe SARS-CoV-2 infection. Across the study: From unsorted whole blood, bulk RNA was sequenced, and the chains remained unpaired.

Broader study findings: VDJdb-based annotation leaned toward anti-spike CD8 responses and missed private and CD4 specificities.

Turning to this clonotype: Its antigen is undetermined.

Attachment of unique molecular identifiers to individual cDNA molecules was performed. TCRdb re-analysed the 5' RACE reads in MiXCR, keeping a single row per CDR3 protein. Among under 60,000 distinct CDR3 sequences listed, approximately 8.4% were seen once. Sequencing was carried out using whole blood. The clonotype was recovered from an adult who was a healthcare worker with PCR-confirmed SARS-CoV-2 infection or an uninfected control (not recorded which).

The DNA of the CDR3 is TGCAGTGCCCCCCGGGGGGGGACTGAAGCTTTCTTT. Protein sequence: CSAPRGGTEAFF. This rearrangement joins TRBV20-1 to TRBJ1-1; a weak D match, TRBD1 (5 bases). Trimming removed 6 bases at V and 5 bases at J, with 13 bases between. This CDR3 comprises 12 residues. Per germline, CDR1 DFQATT and CDR2 SNEGSKA (reference sequence).